These 30 T cell receptor beta chains were all obtained from the same sample, sequenced in a study of cytomegalovirus exposure and HLA in healthy donors. Primers included in the PCR were 60 Vbeta and 13 Jbeta primers. Generated by immunoSEQ multiplex PCR, the TCRdb table keeps only in-frame clones and is missing some. This sample's table reports some 39,000 clones. The source material was PBMCs. The receptor source for this set is a woman in her twenties or thirties in good health and CMV-seropositive.

The chain recombines TRBV7-2 with TRBJ2-5; 8 nucleotides align to TRBD1. The closer fit of TRBJ2-7 to the DNA end suggests the J call may be wrong. The CDR3 length is 15 residues. In germline, CDR1 is SGHTA, CDR2 FQGNSA. The CDR3 protein is CASSSRDRNSYEQYF. In nucleotides, the CDR3 is TGTGCCAGCAGCTCCCGGGACAGGAACTCCTACGAGCAGTACTTC.

The rearrangement uses TRBV7-8 and TRBJ1-2, with 12 bases matching TRBD1. The CDR3 extends over 15 amino acids. Germline V CDR1 and CDR2: SGHVS, FQNEAQ. V dropped 5 bases and J dropped 5; count of bases not matched to a gene: 6. The CDR3 DNA reads TGTGCCAGCAGCGCCGGGACAGGGGGCGGGTATGGCTACACCTTC. Protein product: CASSAGTGGGYGYTF.

V usage is TRBV6-1 and J usage is TRBJ2-2; no reliable D call. This CDR3 has 11 residues. CDR1 and CDR2 from the germline V gene are MNHNS and SASEGT. The V end was cut by 10 bases, the J end by 2 bases, with 5 bases between. The CDR3 DNA sequence: TGTGCCACCATTAACACCGGGGAGCTGTTTTTT. Translated: CATINTGELFF.

The genes are TRBV6-1 and TRBJ2-5, with D possibly TRBD1 on 7 matching bases. Germline loops: CDR1 MNHNS, CDR2 SASEGT. The V and J ends lost 3 bases and 7 bases respectively, with 15 bases between them. CDR3 size: 14 residues. CDR3 sequence reads: CASSEDRSGGTQYF. In DNA form, the CDR3 reads TGTGCCAGCAGTGAGGACAGGTCCGGGGGGACCCAGTACTTC.

V gene TRBV2 combines with J gene TRBJ2-7; possible D gene TRBD1, 6 bases. The V gene lost 0 bases and the J gene lost 2 bases, with 14 bases spanning the gap. The CDR3 loop spans 16 amino acids. Germline V gene sequence: CDR1 SNHLY, CDR2 FYNNEI. The CDR3 DNA sequence: TGTGCCAGCAGTGAAGCAACTACAGGGTTTCCCTACGAGCAGTACTTC. It translates to CASSEATTGFPYEQYF.

The rearrangement joins TRBV4-1 to TRBJ1-1; TRBD1 might be the D (5 bases). CDR1 MGHRA and CDR2 YSYEKL come from the germline V gene. V lost 4 bases, J lost 4 bases, and 13 bases lay in between. CDR3 length equals 14 residues. CDR3 bases: TGCGCCAGCAGCCGTCCGGCGGGGGGCACTGAAGCTTTCTTT. Its translation is CASSRPAGGTEAFF.

The gene calls are TRBV6-1 and TRBJ2-7, with TRBD1 as a possible D gene (5 bases). The CDR3 totals 14 residues. V was trimmed by 3 bases and J by 4 bases, leaving 13 bases between them. Germline V gives CDR1 MNHNS, CDR2 SASEGT. The CDR3 reads CASSDYLDSYEQYF. In DNA form, the CDR3 reads TGTGCCAGCAGTGACTACCTTGACAGTTACGAGCAGTACTTC.

The chain carries TRBV4-2 and TRBJ1-3; 7 bases map to TRBD1. CDR3 length equals 16 residues. CDR1 is LGHNA and CDR2 is YNFKEQ in the germline V gene. V was clipped by 3 bases and J by 0 bases; unmatched bases: 5. CDR3: CASSQADRTSGNTIYF. Here the CDR3 DNA reads TGTGCCAGCAGCCAGGCGGACAGGACCTCTGGAAACACCATATATTTT.

The genes are TRBV7-8 and TRBJ2-5; 7 nucleotides agree with TRBD1. Matching the DNA end better, TRBJ2-7 makes the J call doubtful. The CDR3 is 13 amino acids. Germline-derived CDR1 and CDR2 are SGHVS and FQNEAQ. The CDR3 sequence is CASSPDRVYEQYF. As DNA, the CDR3 is TGTGCCAGCAGTCCCGACAGGGTATACGAGCAGTACTTC.

Remarks on this clone: The sample carries other DNA sequences with the same CDR3. The chain carries TRBV7-2 and TRBJ1-1; D remains unclear. This CDR3 spans 13 amino acids. V was pared by 1 base and J by 4 bases, with 7 bases between. The germline gives CDR1 SGHTA, CDR2 FQGNSA. The CDR3 spells CASSLGLPTEAFF. As DNA, the CDR3 is TGTGCCAGCAGCTTAGGACTACCCACTGAAGCTTTCTTT.

The rearrangement links TRBV15 to TRBJ1-4; TRBD1 matches at 7 bases. This CDR3 is built from 15 residues. The trim removed 0 bases at V and 3 bases at J, leaving 1 base unmatched. Germline values: CDR1 LNHNV, CDR2 YYDKDF (reference sequence). The CDR3 region is CATSREQGSNEKLFF. The CDR3 DNA reads TGTGCCACCAGCAGAGAACAGGGGTCTAATGAAAAACTGTTTTTT.

V usage is TRBV5-1 and J usage is TRBJ2-5, with D possibly matching TRBD2 (5 bases). V lost 0 bases, J lost 5 bases, and 14 bases lay in between. The CDR3 is made up of 15 amino acids. CDR1 is SGHRS and CDR2 is YFSETQ in the germline V gene. The CDR3 region has the DNA TGCGCCAGCAGCTTGGGTCTAGCTACGGGGGAGACCCAGTACTTC. Amino acid sequence: CASSLGLATGETQYF.

This chain links TRBV7-9 with TRBJ2-3, with 11 bases lining up with TRBD2. The CDR3 runs 17 residues. From germline, CDR1 is SEHNR and CDR2 FQNEAQ (reference sequence). The trim removed 4 bases at V and 1 base at J, leaving 7 bases unmatched. The CDR3 nucleotides are TGTGCCAGCAGCTATGAAAATAGCGGGGGGGGCACAGATACGCAGTATTTT. Protein product: CASSYENSGGGTDTQYF.

This sequence joins TRBV27 and TRBJ2-5, with 12 bases matching TRBD2. Unmatched junction bases numbered 9, after V lost 6 bases and J lost 7 bases. Germline CDR1 is MNHEY and CDR2 is SMNVEV (reference sequence). The CDR3 extends over 15 amino acids. CDR3 in amino acids: CASSSPSGGAGTQYF. The CDR3, as DNA: TGTGCCAGCAGCTCCCCTAGCGGGGGGGCTGGGACCCAGTACTTC.

The chain combines TRBV5-1 with TRBJ2-3; a weak D match, TRBD1 (6 bases). Trimming removed 3 bases at V and 2 bases at J, with 13 bases between. This CDR3 comprises 15 residues. In germline, CDR1 is SGHRS, CDR2 YFSETQ. The CDR3 loop reads CASSSRPGATDTQYF. In DNA, the CDR3 is TGCGCCAGCAGCTCCCGACCAGGGGCCACAGATACGCAGTATTTT.

The chain employs TRBV21-1 and TRBJ2-2; the D segment call TRBD2 is taken from the table without a DNA check. TRBV21-1 is annotated as a pseudogene. This CDR3 region has 17 residues. The CDR3 loop is CASSKAGGRVGGGELFF. The CDR3, as DNA: TGTGCCAGCAGCAAAGCGGGTGGTAGGGTTGGAGGCGGGGAGCTGTTTTTT.

This rearrangement joins TRBV5-6 to TRBJ2-7; D is ambiguous. V gave up 5 bases and J gave up 2 bases, with 11 bases separating them. The V gene's germline CDR1 is SGHDT and CDR2 YYEEEE. The CDR3 has 13 amino acids. The CDR3 here is CASSMTPAYEQYF. The CDR3 nucleotides are TGTGCCAGCAGTATGACTCCCGCCTACGAGCAGTACTTC.

This chain connects TRBV11-2 to TRBJ1-2, with D uncertain. Germline V gene lookup returns CDR1 SGHAT and CDR2 FQNNGV. This CDR3 is built from 13 residues. V lost 5 bases and J lost 1, with 8 bases in between. Here the CDR3 reads CASSPDNNYGYTF. CDR3 in DNA: TGTGCCAGCAGCCCCGACAATAACTATGGCTACACCTTC.

On this clone itself: Compared with germline, one end of the junction differs, possibly owing to a read error. The V gene is TRBV2, the J gene TRBJ1-6; TRBD1 might be the D (6 bases). This CDR3 has 13 amino acids. The germline V gene encodes CDR1 SNHLY and CDR2 FYNNEI. The CDR3 nucleotides are TGTGCCAGCACCTATGCCGGGACACTAGGGCCAAACTTT. Its protein is CASTYAGTLGPNF.

The chain has TRBV5-1 and TRBJ1-1, with unresolved D. The CDR3 runs to 15 residues. The V gene lost 0 bases and the J gene lost 5 bases, with 14 bases spanning the gap. Looked up from germline, CDR1 is SGHRS and CDR2 is YFSETQ. CDR3 DNA: TGCGCCAGCAGCTTGGCCGTGGGAGGGAATACTGAAGCTTTCTTT. Translated, it gives CASSLAVGGNTEAFF.

The gene calls are TRBV11-2 and TRBJ2-3; the D gene is possibly TRBD2 (6 bases). Germline values: CDR1 SGHAT, CDR2 FQNNGV. CDR3 size: 13 residues. V was cut by 1 base and J by 9 bases, with 11 bases left in between. CDR3 nucleotides: TGTGCCAGCAGCTTAGGCGGTCGGGGGACGCAGTATTTT. Amino acid sequence: CASSLGGRGTQYF.

This sequence joins TRBV5-1 and TRBJ2-7; perhaps TRBD1 as D (6 bases). V was clipped by 0 bases and J by 6 bases, with 13 bases between them. Germline lookup yields CDR1 SGHRS and CDR2 YFSETQ. The length of the CDR3 is 14 residues. The CDR3 loop reads CASSLAAGVSEQYF. The CDR3 DNA sequence: TGCGCCAGCAGCTTGGCGGCAGGGGTGTCCGAGCAGTACTTC.

The chain carries TRBV6-6 and TRBJ2-1; a weak D match, TRBD2 (7 bases). Trimming pared 5 bases from V and 1 base from J, leaving 15 bases between. This CDR3 contains 16 residues. Germline V gene data show CDR1 as MNHNY and CDR2 as SVGAGI (reference sequence). The CDR3, as DNA: TGTGCCAGCAGTCGAGGGGGGCGGGGGTCCTACAATGAGCAGTTCTTC. Protein sequence: CASSRGGRGSYNEQFF.

The chain recombines TRBV4-2 with TRBJ2-3, with 11 bases lining up with TRBD2. There are 16 residues in the CDR3. Germline loops: CDR1 LGHNA, CDR2 YNFKEQ. V dropped 3 bases and J dropped 4; count of bases not matched to a gene: 6. The CDR3 DNA reads TGTGCCAGCAGCCAGGGACTAGCGGTTAGCGCAGATACGCAGTATTTT. It encodes CASSQGLAVSADTQYF.

This CDR3 is CASSVTSQDNEQFF. The CDR3 nucleotides read TGTGCCAGCAGCGTAACGAGCCAAGATAATGAGCAGTTCTTC. The V call is TRBV9, the J call TRBJ2-1; D remains unclear. V was clipped by 1 base and J by 7 bases, with 12 bases between them. The CDR3 sequence is 14 residues long. In germline, CDR1 is SGDLS, CDR2 YYNGEE. Full variable domain (rest looked up from reference TRBV9 and TRBJ2-1): DSGVTQTPKHLITATGQRVTLRCSPRSGDLSVYWYQQSLDQGLQFLIQYYNGEERAKGNILERFSAQQFPDLHSELNLSSLELGDSALYFCASSVTSQDNEQFFGPGTRLTVL.

The chain uses TRBV30 and TRBJ1-2; D gene ambiguous. The V end was cut by 1 base, the J end by 0 bases, with 15 bases between. Per the germline V gene, CDR1 is GTSNPN and CDR2 is SVGIG (reference sequence). CDR3 length: 16 amino acids. The chain's CDR3 is CAWSEGLEGPNYGYTF. CDR3 coding DNA: TGTGCCTGGAGTGAGGGCCTAGAGGGTCCTAACTATGGCTACACCTTC.

Here the CDR3 DNA reads TGTGCCAGCAACCACCGGGATGAGCAGTTCTTC. Translating gives CASNHRDEQFF. This chain links TRBV6-5 with TRBJ2-1, with D hard to call. The CDR3 runs to 11 residues. Trimming cost V 7 bases and J 8 bases, with 9 bases left between them. Germline V gene sequence: CDR1 MNHEY, CDR2 SVGAGI.

This chain links TRBV2 with TRBJ2-1, with D tentatively TRBD1 (5 bases). This CDR3 has 11 residues. V dropped 2 bases and J dropped 13 bases, with 9 bases sitting between them. Germline assignment: CDR1 SNHLY and CDR2 FYNNEI. The CDR3 DNA sequence: TGTGCCAGCAGTGAAAGCCAGGGCCAGTTCTTC. It encodes CASSESQGQFF.

V and J are TRBV10-1 and TRBJ1-1, with D hard to call. V was cut by 6 bases and J by 5 bases, with 16 bases left in between. The CDR3 covers 14 residues. Germline V lookup: CDR1 WNHNN, CDR2 SYGVQD (reference sequence). The chain's CDR3 is CASSLTQTGTEAFF. CDR3 DNA: TGCGCCAGCAGCCTGACTCAAACTGGGACTGAAGCTTTCTTT.

The chain's CDR3 is CASRDRSLMNTEAFF. CDR3 sequence (DNA): TGCGCCAGCAGAGACAGGAGCCTTATGAACACTGAAGCTTTCTTT. This chain connects TRBV10-2 to TRBJ1-1, with D possibly matching TRBD1 (6 bases). V lost 6 bases and J 0 bases, leaving 14 bases between the germline ends. The CDR3 length is 15 residues. Germline V gene data show CDR1 as WSHSY and CDR2 as SAAADI.